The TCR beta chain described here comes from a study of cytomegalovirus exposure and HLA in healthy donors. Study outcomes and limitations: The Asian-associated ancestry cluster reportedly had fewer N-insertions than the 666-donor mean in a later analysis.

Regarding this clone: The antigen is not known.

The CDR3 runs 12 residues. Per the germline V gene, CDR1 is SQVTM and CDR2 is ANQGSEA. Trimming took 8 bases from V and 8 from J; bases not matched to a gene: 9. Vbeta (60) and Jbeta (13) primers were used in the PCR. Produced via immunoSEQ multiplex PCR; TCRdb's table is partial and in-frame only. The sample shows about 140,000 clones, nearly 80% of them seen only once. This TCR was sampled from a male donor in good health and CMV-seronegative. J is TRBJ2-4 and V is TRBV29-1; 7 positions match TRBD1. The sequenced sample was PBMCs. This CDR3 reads CSIRQGPDIQYF. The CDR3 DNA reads TGCAGCATTCGACAGGGCCCGGACATTCAGTACTTC.